The clone carrying this T cell receptor beta chain is a singleton in its sample. The CDR3 totals 14 residues. Germline V gives CDR1 SNHLY, CDR2 FYNNEI. The V end was cut by 6 bases, the J end by 5 bases, with 17 bases between. This record comes from a study of cytomegalovirus exposure and HLA in healthy donors. PCR involved 60 Vbeta and 13 Jbeta primers. The data were produced by immunoSEQ multiplex PCR, yet TCRdb's version contains in-frame clones alone and is incomplete. The repertoire holds under 200,000 clones, with roughly 74% as singletons. This chain connects TRBV2 to TRBJ2-7; perhaps TRBD2 as D (6 bases). What was sequenced was PBMCs. The clonotype was recovered from a woman aged 25 to 45 in good health and CMV-seropositive. The CDR3, as DNA: TGTGCCAGCAGGTCCGGAGGGACTTTTAACGAGCAGTACTTC. As protein: CASRSGGTFNEQYF.